The entry that follows covers one T cell receptor beta chain sequence. Indicated treatment: 15 to 20 received Ad26.COV2.S at low or high dose, single or two shots; about 5 received placebo; per-sample allocation not given. Vaccine and placebo recipients were sampled on day 63 after the first injection. This sample is drawn from a study of Ad26.COV2.S vaccination and SARS-CoV-2 variants. This CDR3 has 12 amino acids. Germline values: CDR1 SQVTM, CDR2 ANQGSEA. Trimming took off 5 bases at V and 4 bases at J, with 10 bases between the two ends. Data came from immunoSEQ multiplex PCR; TCRdb stores just in-frame clones and leaves some out. The sample holds roughly 320,000 clones, roughly 84% seen once.

The TCR sequence derives from a person aged 18-60 years who received the Ad26.COV2.S COVID-19 vaccine or a placebo. The sequenced sample was peripheral blood, obtained in a trial of Ad26.COV2.S vaccine versus placebo. V and J are TRBV29-1 and TRBJ2-3, with D perhaps matching TRBD2 (5 bases). In DNA form, the CDR3 reads TGCAGCGTTCAATCGGACTCAGATACGCAGTATTTT. Encoded protein: CSVQSDSDTQYF.